One and the same sample provided the 20 T cell receptor beta chains below, sequenced in a study of cytomegalovirus exposure and HLA in healthy donors (TCRdb year 2017). The library was obtained by the immunoSEQ multiplex PCR assay. For the multiplex PCR, a mixture combining 60 forward primers for TCR Vbeta segments and 13 reverse primers for TCR Jbeta segments was used. Sourced from immuneACCESS, this table was stored by TCRdb with only in-frame sequences that have V and J called. A share of the clones is absent; for the studies checked, an unresolved V gene accounts for under half, and the remainder has no known explanation. This sample comprises nearly 110,000 clones, 70% to 80% of them detected only once. The ten largest clonotypes hold 2.8% of the sample. Sequenced sample: PBMCs. All receptors come from a female donor in good health and CMV-seronegative.

The V gene is TRBV28, the J gene TRBJ1-5; possible D gene TRBD1, 5 bases. CDR1 and CDR2 (germline): MDHEN, SYDVKM. V was shortened by 4 bases and J by 5 bases, with 18 bases between the two germline ends. This CDR3 spans 16 amino acids. The CDR3 DNA reads TGTGCCAGCAGTTCGGGGGGATCAGGGATGGATCAGCCCCAGCATTTT. Its protein product is CASSSGGSGMDQPQHF.

The chain combines TRBV7-2 with TRBJ2-2; TRBD1 aligns across 9 bases. The V gene end was trimmed by 1 base and the J gene end by 5 bases; junction bases not matched to a gene: 11. This CDR3 comprises 18 residues. Germline V gene sequence: CDR1 SGHTA, CDR2 FQGNSA. This CDR3 reads CASSLGGTGGVWTGELFF. CDR3 bases: TGTGCCAGCAGCTTAGGGGGAACAGGGGGCGTTTGGACCGGGGAGCTGTTTTTT. Variable domain in full (rest from reference TRBV7-2 and TRBJ2-2): GAGVSQSPSNKVTEKGKDVELRCDPISGHTALYWYRQSLGQGLEFLIYFQGNSAPDKSGLPSDRFSAERTGGSVSTLTIQRTQQEDSAVYLCASSLGGTGGVWTGELFFGEGSRLTVL.

This clone has only a few counts. This chain connects TRBV7-8 to TRBJ1-5; D perhaps matches TRBD1 (5 bases). V was clipped by 5 bases and J by 4 bases, with 9 bases between them. The CDR3 has 13 amino acids. CDR1 SGHVS and CDR2 FQNEAQ come from the germline V gene. DNA for the CDR3: TGTGCCAGCAGCCCAGGGCGAAATCAGCCCCAGCATTTT. Amino acids: CASSPGRNQPQHF. The full variable domain, with the rest looked up from reference TRBV7-8 and TRBJ1-5, is GAGVSQSPRYKVAKRGQDVALRCDPISGHVSLFWYQQALGQGPEFLTYFQNEAQLDKSGLPSDRFFAERPEGSVSTLKIQRTQQEDSAVYLCASSPGRNQPQHFGDGTRLSIL.

The rearrangement joins TRBV7-9 to TRBJ2-5; 9 nucleotides line up with TRBD1. Looked up from germline, CDR1 is SEHNR and CDR2 is FQNEAQ (reference sequence). V shed 4 bases and J 4 bases; nucleotides not matched to a gene: 10. The CDR3 spans 16 residues. The CDR3 DNA reads as TGTGCCAGCAGCTCAGGGACAGGGCCAGGAGTAGAGACCCAGTACTTC. Protein: CASSSGTGPGVETQYF.

The chain is built from TRBV10-3 and TRBJ2-7, with 11 nucleotides matching TRBD2. V lost 4 bases to trimming and J lost 3 bases; unmatched junction nucleotides: 5. From germline, CDR1 is ENHRY and CDR2 SYGVKD. The length of the CDR3 is 15 residues. DNA of the CDR3: TGTGCCATCAGTGCCGGGACTAGCGGTGGCTACGAGCAGTACTTC. The encoded protein is CAISAGTSGGYEQYF.

This clone came up once. The V and J genes are TRBV30 and TRBJ2-5; 10 nucleotides align to TRBD1. The CDR3 runs to 15 residues. V gave up 3 bases and J gave up 1 base; unmatched junction bases: 5. CDR1 is GTSNPN, CDR2 SVGIG, per germline (reference sequence). The CDR3 reads CAWRAGTGAQETQYF. The CDR3 DNA reads as TGTGCCTGGAGAGCCGGGACAGGGGCCCAAGAGACCCAGTACTTC.

This clone showed up just a few times. The CDR3, as DNA: TGTGCCAGCAGCGTAGGTGGGGGCGCTACAGATACGCAGTATTTT. Translation: CASSVGGGATDTQYF. The gene calls are TRBV9 and TRBJ2-3, with D perhaps matching TRBD1 (6 bases). The CDR3 length is 15 residues. CDR1 SGDLS and CDR2 YYNGEE come from the germline V gene. Between the trimmed V and J ends, which lost 0 bases and 3 bases, there was a span of 11 bases.

The chain uses TRBV6-1 and TRBJ2-7; TRBD1 matches 9 bases. The CDR3 length is 15 residues. Per the germline V gene, CDR1 is MNHNS and CDR2 is SASEGT. After removal of 5 bases from V and 3 bases from J, the junction contained 8 bases not matched to a gene. CDR3 sequence: CASSSPTGGNYEQYF. As DNA, the CDR3 is TGTGCCAGCAGTTCCCCGACAGGGGGGAACTACGAGCAGTACTTC.

The CDR3 nucleotides are TGTGCCAGCAGCTACAGGGAATACCCTTTCTCTGGGGCCAACGTCCTGACTTTC. It translates to CASSYREYPFSGANVLTF. The V gene is TRBV11-3, the J gene TRBJ2-6, with a weak D call TRBD1 (6 bases). The V gene lost 4 bases and the J gene lost 0 bases, with 16 bases spanning the gap. CDR3 length: 18 residues. Germline CDR1 reads SGHNT; CDR2 reads YENEEA. Filled out from reference TRBV11-3 and TRBJ2-6, the complete variable domain reads EAGVVQSPRYKIIEKKQPVAFWCNPISGHNTLYWYLQNLGQGPELLIRYENEEAVDDSQLPKDRFSAERLKGVDSTLKIQPAELGDSAVYLCASSYREYPFSGANVLTFGAGSRLTVL.

The chain links TRBV5-5 to TRBJ1-5; D remains unclear. CDR3 length: 13 amino acids. V lost 3 bases and J lost 4, with 8 bases in between. Germline values: CDR1 SGHKS, CDR2 YYEKEE (reference sequence). The CDR3 sequence: CASSWGVNQPQHF. DNA for the CDR3: TGTGCCAGCAGCTGGGGAGTAAATCAGCCCCAGCATTTT.

This chain joins TRBV2 and TRBJ2-7; 7 nucleotides align to TRBD2. This CDR3 contains 16 residues. V was pared by 5 bases and J by 2 bases, with 12 bases of the junction left unmatched. The germline V gene encodes CDR1 SNHLY and CDR2 FYNNEI. The CDR3 DNA is TGTGCCAGCAGTCCAACCCGCCTAGCGGTAGCCTACGAGCAGTACTTC. This gives the protein CASSPTRLAVAYEQYF. Full variable domain (outside the CDR3, taken from reference TRBV2 and TRBJ2-7): EPEVTQTPSHQVTQMGQEVILRCVPISNHLYFYWYRQILGQKVEFLVSFYNNEISEKSEIFDDQFSVERPDGSNFTLKIRSTKLEDSAMYFCASSPTRLAVAYEQYFGPGTRLTVT.

J is TRBJ1-2 and V is TRBV4-3; the match to TRBD1 covers 8 bases. Trimming took 0 bases from V and 4 from J; bases not matched to a gene: 4. The CDR3 runs 15 residues. Germline V gene data show CDR1 as LGHNA and CDR2 as YSLEER. CDR3 sequence (DNA): TGCGCCAGCAGCCAAGATCTCGGACAGGGCTATGGCTACACCTTC. This gives the protein CASSQDLGQGYGYTF.

This clone has a handful of counts. The rearrangement uses TRBV2 and TRBJ1-1, with D uncertain. The germline gives CDR1 SNHLY, CDR2 FYNNEI. Trimming shortened V by 5 bases and J by 12 bases, and 13 bases separated the two germline ends. This CDR3 region has 11 residues. The CDR3 reads CASSPLYDTFF. In DNA form, the CDR3 reads TGTGCCAGCAGTCCCTTATACGACACTTTCTTT.

The rearrangement uses TRBV4-3 and TRBJ1-2; D is ambiguous. Per the germline V gene, CDR1 is LGHNA and CDR2 is YSLEER. There are 15 residues in the CDR3. V gave up 1 base and J gave up 4 bases, with 13 bases separating them. Here the CDR3 DNA reads TGCGCCAGCAGCCAAGTCCGATCGTCGGTCTATGGCTACACCTTC. The encoded protein is CASSQVRSSVYGYTF.

This clone appeared a few times. The chain joins TRBV11-2 to TRBJ2-6, with D possibly being TRBD1 (6 bases). V lost 5 bases, J lost 0 bases, and 14 bases lay in between. Germline V gene lookup returns CDR1 SGHAT and CDR2 FQNNGV. The CDR3 runs 17 residues. The CDR3 coding sequence is TGTGCCAGCAGCCCCCCTGGACAGTTCTCTGGGGCCAACGTCCTGACTTTC. As protein: CASSPPGQFSGANVLTF.

A word on this clone: A read error may produce the germline difference seen at one junction end. The gene calls are TRBV30 and TRBJ2-7; TRBD1 agrees at 8 bases. The CDR3 runs 14 residues. From germline, CDR1 is GTSNPN and CDR2 SVGIG (reference sequence). The CDR3 loop is CAWNLVGTGEEQYF. For the CDR3, the DNA is TGCGCCTGGAACTTAGTAGGGACAGGAGAGGAGCAGTACTTC.

This clone was seen more than once but under ten times. Here the CDR3 DNA reads TGTGCCGCCCGACTAGACGGTGGGAAAAATGAGCAGTTCTTC. Residues: CAARLDGGKNEQFF. V and J are TRBV6-6 and TRBJ2-1; perhaps TRBD2 as D (6 bases). CDR1 is MNHNY and CDR2 is SVGAGI in the germline V gene (reference sequence). The CDR3 spans 14 residues. V was shortened by 11 bases and J by 7 bases, with 21 bases between the two germline ends.

This clone was picked up a small number of times. The chain combines TRBV19 with TRBJ2-7, with a possible D match to TRBD2 (6 bases). V was trimmed by 3 bases and J by 2 bases, leaving 11 bases between them. Per the germline V gene, CDR1 is LNHDA and CDR2 is SQIVND (reference sequence). The CDR3 extends over 14 amino acids. CDR3: CASSIVGGPYEQYF. The CDR3 DNA reads TGTGCCAGTAGTATCGTGGGAGGCCCCTACGAGCAGTACTTC. The complete variable domain, with remaining parts taken from reference TRBV19 and TRBJ2-7, reads DGGITQSPKYLFRKEGQNVTLSCEQNLNHDAMYWYRQDPGQGLRLIYYSQIVNDFQKGDIAEGYSVSREKKESFPLTVTSAQKNPTAFYLCASSIVGGPYEQYFGPGTRLTVT.

This chain joins TRBV6-5 and TRBJ2-2; 7 nucleotides line up with TRBD2. CDR3 length: 15 residues. V lost 9 bases, J lost 3 bases, and 10 bases stayed unmatched. Germline loops: CDR1 MNHEY, CDR2 SVGAGI. The CDR3 coding sequence is TGTGCCAGTAGGCGCGGGAGAAGGGACACCGGGGAGCTGTTTTTT. Protein sequence: CASRRGRRDTGELFF.

This clone has a handful of counts. V gene TRBV7-8 combines with J gene TRBJ2-7; TRBD1 aligns across 8 bases. Germline V gene sequence: CDR1 SGHVS, CDR2 FQNEAQ. This CDR3 has 15 amino acids. Unmatched junction bases numbered 5, after V lost 4 bases and J lost 0 bases. The chain's CDR3 is CASSYRQGRSYEQYF. CDR3 in DNA: TGTGCCAGCAGCTATCGACAGGGGCGCTCCTACGAGCAGTACTTC.